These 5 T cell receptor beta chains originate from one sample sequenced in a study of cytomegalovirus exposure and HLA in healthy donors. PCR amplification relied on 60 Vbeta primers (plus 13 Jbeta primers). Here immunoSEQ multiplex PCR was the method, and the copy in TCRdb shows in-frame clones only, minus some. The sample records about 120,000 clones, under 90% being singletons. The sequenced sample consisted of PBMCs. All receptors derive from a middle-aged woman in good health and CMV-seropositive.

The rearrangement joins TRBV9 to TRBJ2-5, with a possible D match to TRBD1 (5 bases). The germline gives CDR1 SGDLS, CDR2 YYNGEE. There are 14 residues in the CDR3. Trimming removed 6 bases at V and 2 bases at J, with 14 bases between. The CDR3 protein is CASMPGRGQETQYF. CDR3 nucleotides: TGTGCCAGCATGCCGGGTAGGGGACAAGAGACCCAGTACTTC.

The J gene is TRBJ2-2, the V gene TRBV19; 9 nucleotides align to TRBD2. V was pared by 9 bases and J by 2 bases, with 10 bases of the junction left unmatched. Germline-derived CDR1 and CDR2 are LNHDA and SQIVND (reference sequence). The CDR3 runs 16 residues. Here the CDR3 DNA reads TGTGCCAGCCATCCCTCTAGCGGGGCTAACACCGGGGAGCTGTTTTTT. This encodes CASHPSSGANTGELFF.

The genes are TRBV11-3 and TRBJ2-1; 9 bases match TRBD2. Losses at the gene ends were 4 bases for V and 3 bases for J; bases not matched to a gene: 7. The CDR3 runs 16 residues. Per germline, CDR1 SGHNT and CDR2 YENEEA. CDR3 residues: CASSSFLAGFYNEQFF. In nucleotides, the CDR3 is TGTGCCAGCAGCTCCTTCCTAGCGGGGTTCTACAATGAGCAGTTCTTC. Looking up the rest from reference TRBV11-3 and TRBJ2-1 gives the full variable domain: EAGVVQSPRYKIIEKKQPVAFWCNPISGHNTLYWYLQNLGQGPELLIRYENEEAVDDSQLPKDRFSAERLKGVDSTLKIQPAELGDSAVYLCASSSFLAGFYNEQFFGPGTRLTVL.

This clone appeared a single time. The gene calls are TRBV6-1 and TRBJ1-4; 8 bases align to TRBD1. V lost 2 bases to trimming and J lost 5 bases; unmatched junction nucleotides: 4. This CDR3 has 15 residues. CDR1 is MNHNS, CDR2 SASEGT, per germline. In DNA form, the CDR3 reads TGTGCCAGCAGTGAATATCAGGGGGCGAATGAAAAACTGTTTTTT. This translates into CASSEYQGANEKLFF.

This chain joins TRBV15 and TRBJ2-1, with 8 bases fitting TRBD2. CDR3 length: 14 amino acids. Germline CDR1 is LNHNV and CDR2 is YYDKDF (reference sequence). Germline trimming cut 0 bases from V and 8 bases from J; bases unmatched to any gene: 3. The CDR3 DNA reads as TGTGCCACCAGCAGAGAAGCTAGCGGGTATGAGCAGTTCTTC. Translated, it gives CATSREASGYEQFF.